The clone carrying this T cell receptor (beta chain) came up once. Antigen: not known. One junction end does not reproduce the germline sequence, and a read error may be involved. Libraries were prepared by immunoSEQ multiplex PCR; TCRdb keeps only in-frame clonotypes and omits some of them. The sample lists 35,000 to 45,000 clones; roughly 90% were seen once. The entry originates in a study of OX40 agonist ivuxolimab in advanced cancers. Study-level information: The dose-escalation group included hepatocellular carcinoma, melanoma, renal cell carcinoma and head and neck cancer. Under the entry rules, prior anti-PD-1, anti-PD-L1 or anti-CTLA-4 therapy was allowed, and about 40% had some. Findings and caveats of the study: Expanded clones were, on average, more numerous among CD8+ T cells than CD4+.

The clonotype comes from an adult with an advanced solid tumor such as melanoma, head and neck, liver or kidney cancer. The source was CD4+ or CD8+ T cells sorted from blood, collected in a trial of the OX40 agonist ivuxolimab.

For the CDR3, the DNA is TGTGCTAGCAGCAAGGACAGGGGCCCCTACAATGAGCAGTTCTTC. As protein: CASSKDRGPYNEQFF. The J gene is TRBJ2-1, the V gene TRBV7-7; 9 bases agree with TRBD1. CDR3 length equals 15 residues. Per the germline V gene, CDR1 is SSHAT and CDR2 is FNYEAQ (reference sequence).